The rows below give T cell receptor beta chains drawn from one sample of a study of graft-versus-host responses after intestinal transplantation. Assay: immunoSEQ multiplex PCR; the TCRdb copy retains only in-frame clones and omits some. The sample holds tens of thousands of clones, approximately 84% seen once. No cognate antigen is known for these TCRs. The sequences come from unstimulated CD4+ T cells sorted from spleen or lymph node cells, collected before transplant. These receptors came from a human donor who was the organ donor for an intestinal transplant. Each CDR3 is given with its conserved first and last residue. A D gene is named only where the DNA matches it firmly. Part of the rows lack a size; the others show once, few, many or a class for expanded clones.

len	j_gene	v_gene	abundance	d_gene	CDR3nt	CDR3aa
11	TRBJ1-1	TRBV7-9	once	.	TGTGCCAGCAGCTTAAACACTGAAGCTTTCTTT	CASSLNTEAFF
14	TRBJ2-3	TRBV7-2	.	.	TGTGCCAGCAGCTCCCGGGGCGGGGTAGATACGCAGTATTTT	CASSSRGGVDTQYF
15	TRBJ1-4	TRBV5-6	.	.	TGTGCCAGCAGCTTGGTCTGGGAATTGGGAGGAAAACTGTTTTTT	CASSLVWELGGKLFF
12	TRBJ2-2	TRBV10-3	.	.	TGTGCCATCAGGGGGCGCACCGGGGAGCTGTTTTTT	CAIRGRTGELFF
13	TRBJ2-1	TRBV18	.	.	TGTGCCAGCTCACCACCGGGTAGGCCTGAGCAGTTCTTC	CASSPPGRPEQFF
10	TRBJ2-1	TRBV29-1	.	.	TGCAGCATGACAGTAAGTGAGCAGTTCTTC	CSMTVSEQFF
13	TRBJ2-7	TRBV7-9	.	.	TGTGCCAGCAGCTTTCGCGGTCCCTATGAGCAGTACTTC	CASSFRGPYEQYF
13	TRBJ1-5	TRBV6-5	.	.	TGTGCCAGCGAGAGGGAGAAGAATCAGCCCCAGCATTTT	CASEREKNQPQHF
14	TRBJ1-2	TRBV7-8	.	TRBD1	TGTGCCAGCAGCTTAGGGACAGGGGGCTATGGCTACACCTTC	CASSLGTGGYGYTF
16	TRBJ2-2	TRBV6-5	few	TRBD2	TGTGCCAGCAGTTACTCTAGCGGGGCCACGCCCGGGGAGCTGTTTTTT	CASSYSSGATPGELFF
19	TRBJ1-4	TRBV7-8	.	.	TGTGCCAGCAGAAAACAGGCTACTATGATTTCAGCAACTAATGAAAAACTGTTTTTT	CASRKQATMISATNEKLFF
16	TRBJ2-5	TRBV11-2	.	TRBD1	TGTGCCAGCAGCTTAGGGACAGGGGGGGGACAAGAGACCCAGTACTTC	CASSLGTGGGQETQYF
14	TRBJ1-5	TRBV19	.	TRBD1	TGTGCCAGTGAGGGACAGGGGCAATATCAGCCCCAGCATTTT	CASEGQGQYQPQHF
17	TRBJ1-2	TRBV9	once	.	TGTGCCAGCAGCGGAAGAAGAAAACAGGAGTCGGACTATGGCTACACCTTC	CASSGRRKQESDYGYTF
13	TRBJ1-1	TRBV30	.	.	TGTGCCTGGAGTGTACGAGGGGCCACTGAAGCTTTCTTT	CAWSVRGATEAFF
14	TRBJ1-3	TRBV19	.	.	TGTGCCAGTAGTATTACGGGGAGACGAAACACCATATATTTT	CASSITGRRNTIYF
13	TRBJ2-7	TRBV7-9	.	.	TGTGCCAGCAGCGGTCCGGAGGGAAACGAGCAGTACTTC	CASSGPEGNEQYF
15	TRBJ1-2	TRBV10-2	.	TRBD1	TGCGCCAGCAGTGGACCCAGGGGGCCTAGCTATGGCTACACCTTC	CASSGPRGPSYGYTF
13	TRBJ1-5	TRBV6-5	once	.	TGTGCCAGCAGGGCCGGGGGCAATCAGCCCCAGCATTTT	CASRAGGNQPQHF
16	TRBJ2-1	TRBV7-2	few	TRBD2	TGTGCCAGCAGCCCAAGGGCGGGGGGGCGGTACAATGAGCAGTTCTTC	CASSPRAGGRYNEQFF
13	TRBJ1-6	TRBV18	.	.	TGTGCCAGCTCACCCGGGACGGGATCACCCCTCCACTTT	CASSPGTGSPLHF
14	TRBJ2-7	TRBV7-9	.	.	TGTGCCAGCACCGATCCAGGGTTCTCCTACGAGCAGTACTTC	CASTDPGFSYEQYF
18	TRBJ2-3	TRBV7-2	.	TRBD2	TGTGCCAGCAGCTTAGGACTAGCGGGAGGAGGGAGCACAGATACGCAGTATTTT	CASSLGLAGGGSTDTQYF
13	TRBJ2-7	TRBV10-2	.	.	TGCGCCAGCAGTATGACCACGCCATACGAGCAGTACTTC	CASSMTTPYEQYF
12	TRBJ1-2	TRBV29-1	once	.	TGCAGCGTTGCCCCTAATAACCATGGCTACACCTTC	CSVAPNNHGYTF
15	TRBJ2-5	TRBV5-4	.	.	TGTGCCAGCAGCTTGTTTGCGGGCAACCAAGAGACCCAGTACTTC	CASSLFAGNQETQYF
9	TRBJ2-7	TRBV6-1	.	.	TGTGCCAGCGGGTACGAGCAGTACTTC	CASGYEQYF
14	TRBJ1-4	TRBV2	.	TRBD1	TGTGCCAGCAGTGAGGTACAGGGGGAGGTAGAACTGTTTTTT	CASSEVQGEVELFF
16	TRBJ2-3	TRBV10-1	.	TRBD2	TGCGCCAGCAGCGAGAGACTAGCGGGGGCTCCAGATACGCAGTATTTT	CASSERLAGAPDTQYF
17	TRBJ2-2	TRBV27	.	TRBD2	TGTGCCAGCAGTTTATCGTTTGGGGCTAGCGGGGTCGGGGAGCTGTTTTTT	CASSLSFGASGVGELFF
17	TRBJ2-3	TRBV7-9	.	.	TGTGCCAGCAGCCCCAGCACTACTCCTAGGAGCACAGATACGCAGTATTTT	CASSPSTTPRSTDTQYF
17	TRBJ2-7	TRBV4-2	.	TRBD2	TGTGCCAGCAGCCAAGATCCCACAACTAGCGGACCCTACGAGCAGTACTTC	CASSQDPTTSGPYEQYF
14	TRBJ1-2	TRBV21-1	.	.	TGTGCCAGCAGCCAACGACAGGAAAGGAGGGGCTACACCTTC	CASSQRQERRGYTF
14	TRBJ2-7	TRBV29-1	.	TRBD2	TGCAGCGTCCAAAGGGCTAGCGGGAGCTACGAGCAGTACTTC	CSVQRASGSYEQYF
12	TRBJ2-1	TRBV6-6	.	.	TGTGCCAGCAGTTACAGGGTTGGAGAGCAGTTCTTC	CASSYRVGEQFF
16	TRBJ2-5	TRBV7-6	.	.	TGTGCCAGCAGCTTAGCCCCGACTAGGGTTCAAGAGACCCAGTACTTC	CASSLAPTRVQETQYF
16	TRBJ2-7	TRBV7-2	once	.	TGTGCCAGCAGCTTAGTGGGTAGCGGTCTATCCTACGAGCAGTACTTC	CASSLVGSGLSYEQYF
14	TRBJ1-1	TRBV5-6	.	.	TGTGCCAGCAGCTGGGGACGGCTGAACACTGAAGCTTTCTTT	CASSWGRLNTEAFF
16	TRBJ1-2	TRBV25-1	.	.	TGTGCCAGCAGTGATCCTACCCAGGACGCACTCTATGGCTACACCTTC	CASSDPTQDALYGYTF
15	TRBJ1-2	TRBV7-9	.	TRBD1	TGTGCCAGCAGCTTAGGGACAGGGGCTAACTATGGCTACACCTTC	CASSLGTGANYGYTF
15	TRBJ1-1	TRBV15	.	.	TGTGCCACCAGCAGAGAGATTGACAGGAACACTGAAGCTTTCTTT	CATSREIDRNTEAFF
17	TRBJ2-4	TRBV21-1	.	.	TGTGCCAGCAGCAAACGTATACCCAAGGAGGCCAAAAACATTCAGTACTTC	CASSKRIPKEAKNIQYF
16	TRBJ2-3	TRBV27	.	TRBD2	TGTGCCAGCAGCCGAAGGAGACTAGCGGGCACAGATACGCAGTATTTT	CASSRRRLAGTDTQYF
13	TRBJ1-2	TRBV19	.	.	TGTGCCAGTGAACTGACACTTAACTATGGCTACACCTTC	CASELTLNYGYTF
14	TRBJ1-5	TRBV27	.	TRBD1	TGTGCCAGCAGTTTATACAGGGGGCGTCAGCCCCAGCATTTT	CASSLYRGRQPQHF
14	TRBJ1-4	TRBV5-5	.	TRBD1	TGTGCCAGCAGCCGAGACAGGGGCGGTGAAAAACTGTTTTTT	CASSRDRGGEKLFF
12	TRBJ2-7	TRBV19	.	TRBD1	TGTGCCAGTAGTAGACAGGGCTACGAGCAGTACTTC	CASSRQGYEQYF
16	TRBJ1-2	TRBV2	.	.	TGTGCCAGCAGTCAACAGGGAACCAATGCCTTCTATGGCTACACCTTC	CASSQQGTNAFYGYTF
12	TRBJ1-5	TRBV6-6	.	TRBD1	TGTGCCAGCGCAGGGGGTAGTCAGCCCCAGCATTTT	CASAGGSQPQHF
17	TRBJ2-5	TRBV11-2	.	TRBD2	TGTGCCAGCAGCTTAGGCCCGCCGACTAGCGGCCAAGAGACCCAGTACTTC	CASSLGPPTSGQETQYF